The following is a TCR beta chain sequence with its context. The data stem from a study of T cells in Graves' hyperthyroidism and ophthalmopathy. Using RNA transcripts as the source, TCR beta CDR3 regions were amplified. The HTBI primer set was used in a first-round RT-PCR of the TCR CDR3. TCRdb ran MiXCR on the multiplex PCR reads and lists one entry per CDR3 protein. This table holds about 640,000 distinct CDR3 sequences, about a fifth found once. Germline V gene sequence: CDR1 ENHRY, CDR2 SYGVKD. This CDR3 region has 16 residues. The ends were cut back, 0 bases at V and 10 bases at J, with 18 bases in the middle.

This receptor was taken from a man in his thirties or forties with Graves' ophthalmopathy. The chain couples TRBV10-3 to TRBJ1-4; possible D gene TRBD1, 6 bases. Sequencing was performed on blood. The CDR3 region is CAISESYPAEGGKLFF. In DNA, the CDR3 is TGTGCCATCAGTGAGTCGTATCCGGCGGAAGGGGGAAAACTGTTTTTT.